This TCR beta chain comes out of a study of shared clonotypes between healthy human individuals. The count of this clone is one. The method was immunoSEQ multiplex PCR; TCRdb's version includes in-frame clones alone and lacks a portion of them. There are about 510,000 clones in the sample; 79% occur only once, and roughly 13% lies in the top ten. Per germline, CDR1 SGDLS and CDR2 YYNGEE. This CDR3 comprises 13 residues. Trimming took off 0 bases at V and 3 bases at J, with 6 bases between the two ends. This chain connects TRBV9 to TRBJ1-1; D not certain. The sequence derives from a woman aged 40 to 50 in good health. Some clones in this sample may be carry-over from other donors' samples. The sequenced sample was PBMCs. The CDR3 DNA reads TGTGCCAGCAGCGTAGGAACAGACACTGAAGCTTTCTTT. Amino acid sequence: CASSVGTDTEAFF.